Sequencing of this T cell receptor (beta chain) was carried out in a study of molecular identifiers for immune sequencing clone quantification. Source material for naive CD8 libraries was about 17,000 to 1,100,000 sorted cells, with 10%, 30% or 50% RNA. The table lists this clonotype with a few counts. Germline V gene lookup returns CDR1 SGDLS and CDR2 YYNGEE. This CDR3 region has 18 residues. J was trimmed by 3 bases and V by 3 bases; bases with no gene match: 12. TCRdb fed the PCR reads into MiXCR, producing one record per CDR3 protein. Altogether 250,000 to 350,000 distinct CDR3 sequences are present, about a fifth being singletons, with the ten largest covering 0.7% to 0.9%.

Sequenced material: naive CD8+ T cells from blood, with Jurkat cell RNA spiked in. Subset denoted: FACS-sorted CD8+CD4-CCR7+CD45RA+ naive T cells. This chain joins TRBV9 and TRBJ2-1; TRBD2 agrees at 10 bases. This clonotype originated in a human donor in good health. Some libraries in this study had Jurkat cell RNA spiked in. CDR3 in DNA: TGTGCCAGCAGCGGTAGTGGCCCTAGCGGGGGCGACTACAATGAGCAGTTCTTC. This translates into CASSGSGPSGGDYNEQFF.